This passage covers 30 T cell receptor beta chains from one sample sequenced in a study of T cells in Graves' hyperthyroidism and ophthalmopathy. There were TCR beta CDR3 regions amplified from RNA transcripts. When the TCR CDR3 underwent first-round RT-PCR, the HTBI primer set was used. TCRdb independently ran MiXCR on the multiplex PCR reads; one entry per CDR3 protein. Of about 770,000 distinct CDR3 sequences listed, approximately 19% are singletons. Specimen: blood. The receptor source for this set is a woman in her forties or fifties with Graves' hyperthyroidism that later progressed to Graves' ophthalmopathy.

This clonotype was seen at least ten times. V usage is TRBV2 and J usage is TRBJ1-3, with TRBD1 matching 8 bases. CDR1 and CDR2 (germline): SNHLY, FYNNEI. Unmatched junction bases numbered 6, after V lost 11 bases and J lost 0 bases. The CDR3 covers 14 residues. The CDR3 DNA reads as TGTGCCGGACGGACAGGGCGCTCTGGAAACACCATATATTTT. Translation: CAGRTGRSGNTIYF.

In nucleotides, the CDR3 is TGCAGTGCTAGCAGTCCGGGGGGTAGAAACACTGAAGCTTTCTTT. Its translation: CSASSPGGRNTEAFF. V is TRBV20-1 and J is TRBJ1-1; tentatively, D is TRBD1 (5 bases). V was shortened by 3 bases and J by 2 bases, with 16 bases between the two germline ends. From germline, CDR1 is DFQATT and CDR2 SNEGSKA (reference sequence). The CDR3 covers 15 residues.

Many counts were recorded for this clonotype. This chain joins TRBV6-1 and TRBJ2-5, with D hard to call. Germline V lookup: CDR1 MNHNS, CDR2 SASEGT. The length of the CDR3 is 14 residues. Trimming removed 5 bases from V and 2 bases from J, with 12 bases in between. The CDR3 bases are TGTGCCAGCAGTCCAGAGAGGAGTCAAGAGACCCAGTACTTC. Protein sequence: CASSPERSQETQYF.

Ten or more counts support this clonotype. V usage is TRBV18 and J usage is TRBJ2-1; D assignment may be TRBD1 or TRBD2 (6 bases each). Germline assignment: CDR1 KGHSH and CDR2 LQKENI. Trimming pared 2 bases from V and 8 bases from J, leaving 13 bases between. The CDR3 is 14 residues long. For the CDR3, the DNA is TGTGCCAGCTCACCAGGGGGGCGGAGGTATGAGCAGTTCTTC. It is translated as CASSPGGRRYEQFF.

This clonotype was seen only a few times. V is TRBV19 and J is TRBJ1-2, with 8 bases identical to TRBD1. This CDR3 region has 16 residues. From germline, CDR1 is LNHDA and CDR2 SQIVND (reference sequence). Germline trimming cut 5 bases from V and 2 bases from J; bases unmatched to any gene: 10. The CDR3 region has the DNA TGTGCCAGTAGTCCCCACGGGACAGGAGGGAACTATGGCTACACCTTC. The encoded protein is CASSPHGTGGNYGYTF.

Many counts were recorded for this clonotype. V gene TRBV11-3 combines with J gene TRBJ2-1, with 9 bases lining up with TRBD1. Germline V gives CDR1 SGHNT, CDR2 YENEEA. J lost 9 bases, V lost 3 bases, and 12 bases had no gene match. This CDR3 region has 16 residues. CDR3 in amino acids: CASSFSTGGSSAEQFF. CDR3 bases: TGTGCCAGCAGCTTTTCGACAGGGGGTAGTTCTGCTGAGCAGTTCTTC.

This clonotype was observed a handful of times. The V and J genes are TRBV10-3 and TRBJ2-3; D is perhaps TRBD2 (6 bases). This CDR3 region has 17 residues. V dropped 0 bases and J dropped 5 bases, with 18 bases sitting between them. CDR1 and CDR2 (germline): ENHRY, SYGVKD. The CDR3 sequence is CAISESGVAGLRDTQYF. CDR3 in DNA: TGTGCCATCAGTGAGTCTGGAGTGGCGGGGTTGAGAGATACGCAGTATTTT.

The DNA of the CDR3 is TGTGCCAGCAGCTCATCGCAATTGGGACAGTTGAATCAGCCCCAGCATTTT. As protein: CASSSSQLGQLNQPQHF. The chain is built from TRBV11-2 and TRBJ1-5; 7 nucleotides line up with TRBD1. This CDR3 comprises 17 residues. After removal of 4 bases from V and 4 bases from J, the junction contained 13 bases not matched to a gene. CDR1 and CDR2 (germline): SGHAT, FQNNGV. The whole variable domain, remainder taken from reference TRBV11-2 and TRBJ1-5, is EAGVAQSPRYKIIEKRQSVAFWCNPISGHATLYWYQQILGQGPKLLIQFQNNGVVDDSQLPKDRFSAERLKGVDSTLKIQPAKLEDSAVYLCASSSSQLGQLNQPQHFGDGTRLSIL.

V gene TRBV6-1 combines with J gene TRBJ1-1; a weak D match, TRBD1 (5 bases). The CDR3 sequence is 13 residues long. The ends were cut back, 8 bases at V and 0 bases at J, with 10 bases in the middle. CDR1 is MNHNS and CDR2 is SASEGT in the germline V gene. The CDR3 coding sequence is TGTGCCAGCCTTGGACACTTGAACACTGAAGCTTTCTTT. Protein: CASLGHLNTEAFF.

CDR3: CASSLRGAGGNTQPQHF. The CDR3 DNA reads as TGTGCCAGCAGCTTAAGGGGGGCAGGGGGTAATACACAGCCCCAGCATTTT. The chain combines TRBV7-2 with TRBJ1-5; 7 bases line up with TRBD1. Germline CDR1 SGHTA, CDR2 FQGNSA. The CDR3 is 17 amino acids. J was trimmed by 7 bases and V by 2 bases; bases with no gene match: 14.

This clonotype was observed at least ten times. The chain has TRBV3-1 and TRBJ2-1; no firm D call. The ends were cut back, 1 base at V and 9 bases at J, with 16 bases in the middle. This CDR3 region has 15 residues. Germline CDR1 and CDR2: LGHDT and YNNKEL (reference sequence). CDR3 loop: CASSQARVPTGEQFF. The CDR3 DNA follows: TGTGCCAGCAGCCAAGCCCGGGTCCCGACGGGTGAGCAGTTCTTC.

This clonotype was seen a few times. J is TRBJ2-1 and V is TRBV3-1, with TRBD2 identical over 7 bases. Germline V CDR1 and CDR2: LGHDT, YNNKEL (reference sequence). This CDR3 has 16 amino acids. V dropped 4 bases and J dropped 3; count of bases not matched to a gene: 9. The CDR3 DNA follows: TGTGCCAGCAGCCCCCCAGCGGGGCGGCACTACAATGAGCAGTTCTTC. Protein: CASSPPAGRHYNEQFF.

The rearrangement joins TRBV6-1 to TRBJ1-5; D uncertain. The V end lost 1 base, the J end lost 0 bases, and 10 bases lay between the germline ends. This CDR3 has 16 amino acids. Looked up from germline, CDR1 is MNHNS and CDR2 is SASEGT. The CDR3 DNA sequence: TGTGCCAGCAGTGAAGACCCAGGTAATAGCAATCAGCCCCAGCATTTT. It codes for CASSEDPGNSNQPQHF.

The genes are TRBV3-1 and TRBJ1-1; D perhaps matches TRBD1 (6 bases). Germline lookup yields CDR1 LGHDT and CDR2 YNNKEL (reference sequence). Deletions cut 3 bases from V and 5 bases from J, with 13 bases between. This CDR3 contains 14 residues. The CDR3 region is CASSHAGGGTEAFF. Here the CDR3 DNA reads TGTGCCAGCAGCCACGCGGGGGGCGGGACTGAAGCTTTCTTT.

The rearrangement joins TRBV9 to TRBJ2-3, with D unresolved. Germline loops: CDR1 SGDLS, CDR2 YYNGEE. V was cut by 3 bases and J by 2 bases, with 10 bases left in between. The CDR3 sequence is 14 residues long. In nucleotides, the CDR3 is TGTGCCAGCAGCGAAGGAGCCGTCACAGATACGCAGTATTTT. Translated: CASSEGAVTDTQYF. Supplemented by reference TRBV9 and TRBJ2-3, the full variable domain reads DSGVTQTPKHLITATGQRVTLRCSPRSGDLSVYWYQQSLDQGLQFLIQYYNGEERAKGNILERFSAQQFPDLHSELNLSSLELGDSALYFCASSEGAVTDTQYFGPGTRLTVL.

CDR3: CASSLVLGPLNEQFF. The CDR3, as DNA: TGTGCCAGCAGTCTAGTGCTGGGTCCCCTCAATGAGCAGTTCTTC. The V gene is TRBV27, the J gene TRBJ2-1, with D unresolved. There are 15 residues in the CDR3. V lost 5 bases and J 6 bases, leaving 17 bases between the germline ends. Germline loops: CDR1 MNHEY, CDR2 SMNVEV (reference sequence).

This clonotype was recorded at least ten times. The chain is built from TRBV6-1 and TRBJ1-2, with 11 nucleotides matching TRBD1. Losses at the gene ends were 6 bases for V and 0 bases for J; bases not matched to a gene: 9. The CDR3 sequence is 17 residues long. Germline V gives CDR1 MNHNS, CDR2 SASEGT. The CDR3 nucleotides read TGTGCCAGCAGGAGTGCCGGGACAGGGGGGACTAACTATGGCTACACCTTC. This encodes CASRSAGTGGTNYGYTF.

This clonotype was counted a few times. The genes are TRBV20-1 and TRBJ1-2; 8 nucleotides agree with TRBD1. The J segment lost 4 bases and the V segment lost 5 bases, leaving 18 bases of the junction unmatched. Per the germline V gene, CDR1 is DFQATT and CDR2 is SNEGSKA (reference sequence). This CDR3 comprises 17 residues. This CDR3 is CSAFEDRASGYSYGYTF. DNA of the CDR3: TGCAGTGCTTTCGAGGACAGGGCTTCGGGTTATAGCTATGGCTACACCTTC.

In its sample, this clonotype was seen many times. The chain uses TRBV3-1 and TRBJ1-2, with 7 positions matching TRBD1. The V gene's germline CDR1 is LGHDT and CDR2 YNNKEL (reference sequence). V dropped 4 bases and J dropped 7; count of bases not matched to a gene: 12. The CDR3 totals 15 residues. CDR3: CASSPNLERGLGYTF. The CDR3 nucleotides read TGTGCCAGCAGCCCCAATTTGGAAAGGGGGCTTGGCTACACCTTC.

This clonotype was seen repeatedly, ten times or more. The rearrangement uses TRBV10-2 and TRBJ1-1; D ambiguous. CDR3 size: 14 residues. Per germline, CDR1 WSHSY and CDR2 SAAADI. Between the trimmed V and J ends, which lost 0 bases and 1 base, there was a span of 6 bases. CDR3 bases: TGCGCCAGCAGTGAGTCACACAGGAACACTGAAGCTTTCTTT. Its protein product is CASSESHRNTEAFF.

As concerns this clonotype: A much larger clone differs from this one at a single base, so this may be a read error. This chain uses TRBV15 with TRBJ1-1; D is ambiguous. The length of the CDR3 is 16 residues. The germline V gene has CDR1 LNHNV and CDR2 YYDKDF (reference sequence). V lost 0 bases and J 2 bases, leaving 13 bases between the germline ends. Here the CDR3 DNA reads TGTGCCACCAGCAGAGACCATACAGCGACTAACACTGAAGCTTTCTTT. It is translated as CATSRDHTATNTEAFF.

This clonotype was detected many times. The chain employs TRBV11-2 and TRBJ2-1, with 10 bases aligning to TRBD1. The CDR3 extends over 13 amino acids. V shed 5 bases, J shed 10 bases, and the junction held 5 bases outside the gene matches. CDR1 is SGHAT and CDR2 is FQNNGV in the germline V gene. This chain's CDR3 is CASSLDRGLEQFF. In DNA, the CDR3 is TGTGCCAGCAGCCTCGACAGGGGGCTCGAGCAGTTCTTC.

This clonotype was counted at least ten times. The chain joins TRBV3-1 to TRBJ2-2; D might be TRBD1 or TRBD2, each matching 7 bases. V lost 8 bases and J lost 5, with 18 bases in between. Per the germline V gene, CDR1 is LGHDT and CDR2 is YNNKEL (reference sequence). This CDR3 comprises 15 residues. CDR3 amino acids: CASSQGGGPTGELFF. CDR3 DNA sequence: TGTGCCAGCTCCCAGGGGGGGGGGCCTACCGGGGAGCTGTTTTTT.

The table lists this clonotype with many counts. The rearrangement joins TRBV11-2 to TRBJ1-1, with unresolved D. V was shortened by 4 bases and J by 3 bases, with 12 bases between the two germline ends. Germline CDR1 SGHAT, CDR2 FQNNGV. The CDR3 is 14 residues long. The CDR3 region is CASSSSTAYTEAFF. Written as DNA, the CDR3 is TGTGCCAGCAGCTCGTCAACAGCTTACACTGAAGCTTTCTTT.

This clonotype was observed a few times. This chain uses TRBV5-5 with TRBJ1-1, with D hard to call. V was shortened by 6 bases and J by 4 bases, with 13 bases between the two germline ends. Germline loops: CDR1 SGHKS, CDR2 YYEKEE (reference sequence). This CDR3 is 13 amino acids long. Here the CDR3 DNA reads TGTGCCAGCAACGGGGAAGGGAGCACTGAAGCTTTCTTT. It encodes CASNGEGSTEAFF.

This clonotype was detected ten times or more. The chain carries TRBV5-1 and TRBJ2-1; 8 bases agree with TRBD2. This CDR3 spans 19 amino acids. V lost 0 bases and J lost 8; bases outside the gene matches: 19. Germline CDR1 is SGHRS and CDR2 is YFSETQ. CDR3 in amino acids: CASSLAFESGGPILYEQFF. The CDR3 DNA is TGCGCCAGCAGCTTGGCCTTTGAGAGCGGGGGCCCGATTCTCTATGAGCAGTTCTTC.

Ten or more counts support this clonotype. The genes are TRBV3-1 and TRBJ2-5; 9 nucleotides agree with TRBD2. The CDR3 runs to 18 residues. The V gene's germline CDR1 is LGHDT and CDR2 YNNKEL (reference sequence). J gave up 2 bases and V 1 base, and 11 bases lay outside the gene matches. CDR3 DNA sequence: TGTGCCAGCAGCCAAGTAGCGGGGGCCCGACCGGGGCAAGAGACCCAGTACTTC. This codes for CASSQVAGARPGQETQYF.

The J gene is TRBJ1-3, the V gene TRBV20-1, with D perhaps matching TRBD1 (5 bases). V gave up 1 base and J gave up 2 bases, with 9 bases separating them. From germline, CDR1 is DFQATT and CDR2 SNEGSKA (reference sequence). The CDR3 is 14 residues long. The CDR3 sequence is CSARVGTAGNTIYF. CDR3 coding DNA: TGCAGTGCTAGAGTAGGGACTGCTGGAAACACCATATATTTT.

The chain has TRBV29-1 and TRBJ2-6, with D unresolved. This CDR3 has 15 amino acids. V was shortened by 0 bases and J by 1 base, with 7 bases between the two germline ends. CDR1 is SQVTM, CDR2 ANQGSEA, per germline. CDR3 sequence: CSVEDLDSGANVLTF. CDR3 in DNA: TGCAGCGTTGAAGATCTCGATTCTGGGGCCAACGTCCTGACTTTC.

This clonotype was counted a few times. This chain uses TRBV2 with TRBJ1-2; TRBD1 agrees at 9 bases. V lost 8 bases, J lost 6 bases, and 10 bases stayed unmatched. The CDR3 totals 14 residues. Germline V gene data show CDR1 as SNHLY and CDR2 as FYNNEI. CDR3 sequence (DNA): TGTGCCAGCCCCCCGGTCCGGGACAGGGATGGCTACACCTTC. Its translation: CASPPVRDRDGYTF.